This T cell receptor (beta chain) came from a study of OX40 agonist ivuxolimab in advanced cancers. The CDR3 covers 15 residues. V lost 0 bases, J lost 0 bases, and 7 bases lay in between. Per the germline V gene, CDR1 is SGHNT and CDR2 is YYREEE (reference sequence). TCRdb keeps only in-frame clones here, not all; method: immunoSEQ multiplex PCR. This table holds 70,000 or so clones, 88% found once. Study-wide results and caveats: Expanded peripheral T cells had an undetermined antigen specificity.

Note on this clone: Its target is unknown.

The origin of this receptor is an adult with an advanced solid tumor such as melanoma, head and neck, liver or kidney cancer. V is TRBV5-4 and J is TRBJ2-1; D is unclear. This specimen consisted of CD4+ or CD8+ T cells sorted from blood, obtained in a trial of the OX40 agonist ivuxolimab. In DNA, the CDR3 is TGTGCCAGCAGCTTGGGGGCGAGCTCCTACAATGAGCAGTTCTTC. The encoded protein is CASSLGASSYNEQFF.